The 14 T cell receptor beta chains reported below all come from one sample, sequenced in a study of T cells expressing NK-cell markers. After re-calling the 5' RACE reads, TCRdb lists one entry per CDR3 protein, DNA absent. This repertoire comprises 500,000 to 600,000 distinct CDR3 sequences; its ten largest clones make up 3.5% to 4.5%. Sequencing was done on a sample of blood T cells: a sorted CD56 or NKG2C T cell subset, CD4+ or CD8+ T cells, or bulk PBMC T cells (not recorded which). These receptor sequences come from a man aged 18 to 30 in good health.

V gene TRBV5-1 combines with J gene TRBJ2-5; TCRdb names TRBD1, which stays unverified in the absence of DNA. CDR3 length: 17 amino acids. Per germline, CDR1 SGHRS and CDR2 YFSETQ. The CDR3 here is CASSLEPVGEVQETQYF.

The chain couples TRBV3-1 to TRBJ2-3; the TRBD2 assignment by TCRdb is unverifiable without DNA. Germline loops: CDR1 LGHDT, CDR2 YNNKEL (reference sequence). This CDR3 is built from 20 residues. The CDR3 reads CASSQGVLWSKRGYTDTQYF.

The chain employs TRBV6-5 and TRBJ1-6; TCRdb's D call of TRBD1 is untestable without DNA. Looked up from germline, CDR1 is MNHEY and CDR2 is SVGAGI. This CDR3 comprises 16 residues. The chain's CDR3 is CASSYHGRPENSPLHF.

The V call is TRBV29-1, the J call TRBJ2-1; with no DNA, the TCRdb D assignment of TRBD2 cannot be verified. The V gene's germline CDR1 is SQVTM and CDR2 ANQGSEA. The CDR3 runs 15 residues. CDR3 region: CSVEDGRRGLNEQFF.

The chain uses TRBV19 and TRBJ2-3; TCRdb outputs TRBD2, but without DNA this stays unchecked. The CDR3 contains 15 residues. Germline CDR1 and CDR2: LNHDA and SQIVND (reference sequence). CDR3 residues: CASSIASGSTDTQYF.

The chain recombines TRBV7-2 with TRBJ2-3. Germline V gene data show CDR1 as SGHTA and CDR2 as FQGNSA. CDR3 length equals 13 residues. CDR3 amino acids: CASSLGSVSAGYF.

The chain couples TRBV20-1 to TRBJ2-7; TCRdb lists TRBD1, though no DNA is available to test this call. The CDR3 sequence is 11 residues long. Germline CDR1 DFQATT, CDR2 SNEGSKA (reference sequence). CDR3 region: CSAPDNFEQYF.

The chain uses TRBV20-1 and TRBJ2-7; TCRdb's D gene call, TRBD1, goes unchecked for lack of DNA. The germline gives CDR1 DFQATT, CDR2 SNEGSKA (reference sequence). CDR3 length equals 13 residues. The CDR3 sequence: CSAIPRSSYEQYF.

This sequence joins TRBV14 and TRBJ1-6; TCRdb returns TRBD1, unconfirmable since there is no DNA. Germline-derived CDR1 and CDR2 are SGHDN and FVKESK. The CDR3 has 14 residues. CDR3 sequence reads: CASSQDRGNSPLHF.

This sequence joins TRBV5-1 and TRBJ1-5; TCRdb proposes TRBD1, but this gene call is untestable without DNA. This CDR3 is built from 15 residues. Germline CDR1 SGHRS, CDR2 YFSETQ. CDR3 region: CASRADWTTGQPQHF.

The chain recombines TRBV7-6 with TRBJ2-1. Per the germline V gene, CDR1 is SGHVS and CDR2 is FNYEAQ. CDR3 length: 18 residues. CDR3 loop: CASSLEVFRREGLNEQFF.

This chain joins TRBV6-5 and TRBJ2-2; the TCRdb D gene call, TRBD2, has no DNA to confirm it. The CDR3 extends over 16 amino acids. Germline lookup yields CDR1 MNHEY and CDR2 SVGAGI. CDR3 sequence: CASSYSTTSSSGELFF.

The chain links TRBV5-1 to TRBJ2-3; TCRdb indicates TRBD2, and absent DNA this call remains unverified. The germline V gene has CDR1 SGHRS and CDR2 YFSETQ. CDR3 size: 14 residues. The chain's CDR3 is CASRTSVDTDTQYF.

The V call is TRBV6-1, the J call TRBJ2-2; TCRdb returns TRBD2, unconfirmable since there is no DNA. The CDR3 consists of 14 residues. Germline V gene data show CDR1 as MNHNS and CDR2 as SASEGT. CDR3 protein: CASGPATSARELFF.